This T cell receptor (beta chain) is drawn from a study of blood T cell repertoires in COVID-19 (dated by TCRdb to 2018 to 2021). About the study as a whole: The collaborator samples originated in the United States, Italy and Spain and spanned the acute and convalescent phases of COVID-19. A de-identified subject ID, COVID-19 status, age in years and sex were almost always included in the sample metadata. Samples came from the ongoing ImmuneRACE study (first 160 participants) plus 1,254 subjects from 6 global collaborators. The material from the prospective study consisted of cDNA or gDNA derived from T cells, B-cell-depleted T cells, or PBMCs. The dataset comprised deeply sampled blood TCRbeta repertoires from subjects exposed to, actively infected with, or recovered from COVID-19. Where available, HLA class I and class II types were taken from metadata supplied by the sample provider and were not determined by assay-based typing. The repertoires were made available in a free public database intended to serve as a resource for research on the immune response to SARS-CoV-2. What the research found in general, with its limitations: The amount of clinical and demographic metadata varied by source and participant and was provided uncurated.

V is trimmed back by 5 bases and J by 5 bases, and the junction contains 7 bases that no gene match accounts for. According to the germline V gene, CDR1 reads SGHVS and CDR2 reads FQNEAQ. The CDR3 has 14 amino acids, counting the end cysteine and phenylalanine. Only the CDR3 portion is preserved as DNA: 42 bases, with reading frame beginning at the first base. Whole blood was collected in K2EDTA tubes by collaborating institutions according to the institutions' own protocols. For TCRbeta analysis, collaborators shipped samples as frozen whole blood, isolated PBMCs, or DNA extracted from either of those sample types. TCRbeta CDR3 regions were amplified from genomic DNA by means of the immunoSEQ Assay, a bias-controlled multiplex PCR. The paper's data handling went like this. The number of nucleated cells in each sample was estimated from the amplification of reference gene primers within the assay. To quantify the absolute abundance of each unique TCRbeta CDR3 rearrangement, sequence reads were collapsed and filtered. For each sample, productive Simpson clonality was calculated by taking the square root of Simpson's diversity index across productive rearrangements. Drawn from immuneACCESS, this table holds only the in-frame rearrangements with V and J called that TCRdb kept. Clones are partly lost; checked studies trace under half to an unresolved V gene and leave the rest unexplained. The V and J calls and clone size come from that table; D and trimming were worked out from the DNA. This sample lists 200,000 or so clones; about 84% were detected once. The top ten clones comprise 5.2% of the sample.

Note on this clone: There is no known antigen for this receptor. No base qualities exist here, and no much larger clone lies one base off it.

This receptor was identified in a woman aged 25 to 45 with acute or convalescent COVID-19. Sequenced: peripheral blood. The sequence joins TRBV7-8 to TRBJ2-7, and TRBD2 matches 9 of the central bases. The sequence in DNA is TGTGCCAGCAGCCCATGGACTAGCGTAAACGAGCAGTACTTC. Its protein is CASSPWTSVNEQYF.